One and the same sample provided the 5 T cell receptor beta chains below, sequenced in a study of T cell repertoires in cytomegalovirus infection. MiXCR was run by TCRdb on the reads, yielding one entry per CDR3 protein. Among tens of thousands of distinct CDR3 sequences listed, just under 4% were seen once. Sequenced input: PBMCs. The source is a human donor in good health (CMV status not recorded). Some clones in this sample may be carry-over from other donors' samples.

The table lists this clonotype with many counts. The V and J genes are TRBV7-9 and TRBJ2-3, with TRBD2 identical over 13 bases. This CDR3 spans 16 amino acids. Per the germline V gene, CDR1 is SEHNR and CDR2 is FQNEAQ (reference sequence). The V gene end was trimmed by 5 bases and the J gene end by 5 bases; junction bases not matched to a gene: 7. In DNA, the CDR3 is TGTGCCAGCAGCATCACTAGCGGGGGGGCTAGAGATACGCAGTATTTT. Translating gives CASSITSGGARDTQYF. Full variable domain (remainder filled in from reference TRBV7-9 and TRBJ2-3): DTGVSQNPRHKITKRGQNVTFRCDPISEHNRLYWYRQTLGQGPEFLTYFQNEAQLEKSRLLSDRFSAERPKGSFSTLEIQRTEQGDSAMYLCASSITSGGARDTQYFGPGTRLTVL.

This clonotype has a count of ten or more. V usage is TRBV6-6 and J usage is TRBJ1-5, with D uncertain. The V end was cut by 4 bases, the J end by 6 bases, with 7 bases between. CDR3 length: 12 residues. Germline lookup yields CDR1 MNHNY and CDR2 SVGAGI (reference sequence). The CDR3 here is CASSLSFQPQHF. CDR3 DNA sequence: TGTGCCAGCAGTTTATCGTTTCAGCCCCAGCATTTT.

About this clonotype itself: This sequence may be a read error, since a much larger clone differs from it by one base. The chain has TRBV7-9 and TRBJ1-5; 7 bases are shared with TRBD1. V lost 4 bases and J lost 3; bases outside the gene matches: 6. This CDR3 contains 15 residues. CDR1 is SEHNR and CDR2 is FQNEAQ in the germline V gene (reference sequence). The CDR3 loop reads CASSSGQSSNQPQHF. CDR3 nucleotides: TGTGCCAGCAGCTCGGGACAGTCCTCCAATCAGCCCCAGCATTTT. The full variable domain, with the rest looked up from reference TRBV7-9 and TRBJ1-5, is DTGVSQNPRHKITKRGQNVTFRCDPISEHNRLYWYRQTLGQGPEFLTYFQNEAQLEKSRLLSDRFSAERPKGSFSTLEIQRTEQGDSAMYLCASSSGQSSNQPQHFGDGTRLSIL.

The table lists this clonotype with many counts. The chain has TRBV7-2 and TRBJ2-7; the D gene is possibly TRBD1 (7 bases). This CDR3 spans 16 amino acids. With 1 base removed from V and 4 bases from J, the gap between germline ends came to 17 bases. Germline V CDR1 and CDR2: SGHTA, FQGNSA. The CDR3 region is CASSLVGQAGGYEQYF. In nucleotides, the CDR3 is TGTGCCAGCAGCTTAGTCGGACAGGCCGGGGGTTACGAGCAGTACTTC.

This clonotype appeared many times. The V and J genes are TRBV10-3 and TRBJ1-2; maybe TRBD1 (5 bases). Trimming took off 6 bases at V and 5 bases at J, with 16 bases between the two ends. This CDR3 has 14 amino acids. Germline CDR1 is ENHRY and CDR2 is SYGVKD. The CDR3 loop reads CAIRAGTDIYGYTF. The CDR3 DNA sequence: TGTGCCATCAGAGCAGGGACGGATATTTATGGCTACACCTTC.